A selection of T cell receptor beta chains follows, all from one sample in a study of CD8 T cells in ankylosing spondylitis. Each CDR3 protein is one row after TCRdb ran MiXCR on the 5' RACE reads. Of 300,000 to 400,000 distinct CDR3 sequences listed, roughly 11% were seen once; the top ten hold 8% to 9.5%. Sequenced sample: blood, either unsorted or a sorted T cell fraction (not recorded which). The receptors shown here come from a female donor with ankylosing spondylitis or in good health (not recorded which). The CDR3 runs from the conserved cysteine through the conserved F or W. A D gene is named only where the DNA matches it firmly. Sizes are listed as how often the clone was seen (once, few, many) or a class if it is expanded.

many | TRBJ2-5 | TRBD2 | TRBV6-1 | TGTGCCAGCAGTCGTCTAGCGGGCATCCAAGAGACCCAGTACTTC | CASSRLAGIQETQYF
few | TRBJ2-5 | . | TRBV7-8 | TGTGCCAGCAGCTCCCCGGGCGGGAGAGGGGGAGAGACCCAGTACTTC | CASSSPGGRGGETQYF
few | TRBJ1-5 | . | TRBV7-2 | TGTGCCAGCAGCCTCAATTGGGGGAGCAATCAGCCCCAGCATTTT | CASSLNWGSNQPQHF
many | TRBJ2-3 | TRBD2 | TRBV7-2 | TGTGCCAGCAGCTTAGCCCCCCCCCTGACTAGCGGTCGGATGAGCACAGATACGCAGTATTTT | CASSLAPPLTSGRMSTDTQYF
many | TRBJ2-7 | . | TRBV24-1 | TGTGCCACCAGTGATCCAGGGAAGAGCTCCTACGAGCAGTACTTC | CATSDPGKSSYEQYF
few | TRBJ1-4 | . | TRBV6-5 | TGTGCCAGCAGTTACGAGGCAGGAGGGCCAACTAATGAAAAACTGTTTTTT | CASSYEAGGPTNEKLFF
many | TRBJ2-5 | TRBD2 | TRBV7-2 | TGTGCCAGCAGCCCACTGGGACTAGCGGGAGGAGAGACCCAGTACTTC | CASSPLGLAGGETQYF
many | TRBJ1-5 | . | TRBV28 | TGTGCCAGCAGTTTCCAGGGGAATCAGCCCCAGCATTTT | CASSFQGNQPQHF
many | TRBJ2-2 | . | TRBV7-2 | TGTGCCAGCAGCTTAGAAATATGGTCCGGGGAGCTGTTTTTT | CASSLEIWSGELFF
many | TRBJ2-2 | TRBD1 | TRBV5-1 | TGCGCCAGCAGCTTCCAGACAGGGGTTAGCACCGGGGAGCTGTTTTTT | CASSFQTGVSTGELFF
many | TRBJ2-7 | . | TRBV28 | TGTGCCAGCAGTTCAACCGACCCTCGGGGCTACGAGCAGTACTTC | CASSSTDPRGYEQYF
few | TRBJ2-5 | . | TRBV20-1 | TGCAGTCACCCGGGACACACGCCAGAGACCCAGTACTTC | CSHPGHTPETQYF